The rows below give T cell receptor beta chains drawn from one sample of a study of beta chain features in type 1 diabetes. The data were produced by immunoSEQ multiplex PCR, yet TCRdb's version contains in-frame clones alone and is incomplete. Among approximately 250,000 clones listed, 9.6% were seen once. The sample comprised naive CD4+ T cells from blood. The receptors originated from a woman under 30 in good health. The conserved cysteine and the conserved F or W are not part of the CDR3 here. The order of the fields is J gene, V gene, clone size, CDR3 protein. Part of the rows lack a size; the others show once, few, many or a class for expanded clones.

j_call: TRBJ2-3; v_call: TRBV19; clone_size: few; cdr3_aa: ATRQVGGTDTQY
j_call: TRBJ1-2; v_call: TRBV6-1; clone_size: few; cdr3_aa: ASSPPRAGNYGYT
j_call: TRBJ2-7; v_call: TRBV5-1; clone_size: .; cdr3_aa: ASRNGGDPRAHEQY
j_call: TRBJ2-5; v_call: TRBV7-9; clone_size: many; cdr3_aa: ASSRTALQETQY
j_call: TRBJ2-7; v_call: TRBV28; clone_size: few; cdr3_aa: ASSSAMLGGVRYEQY
j_call: TRBJ2-1; v_call: TRBV30; clone_size: many; cdr3_aa: AGTFVTSYNEQF
j_call: TRBJ2-7; v_call: TRBV30; clone_size: .; cdr3_aa: AWSAGLAGVYAYEQY
j_call: TRBJ1-1; v_call: TRBV10-2; clone_size: few; cdr3_aa: ASSESATEAF
j_call: TRBJ2-3; v_call: TRBV19; clone_size: .; cdr3_aa: ASSIRLQGSTDTQY
j_call: TRBJ2-7; v_call: TRBV27; clone_size: .; cdr3_aa: ASRVKGHGYEQY
j_call: TRBJ2-3; v_call: TRBV29-1; clone_size: .; cdr3_aa: SVGGGERDTQY
j_call: TRBJ1-1; v_call: TRBV9; clone_size: few; cdr3_aa: ASSRVVGGFAEAF
j_call: TRBJ1-1; v_call: TRBV29-1; clone_size: few; cdr3_aa: SVDRGAGMNTEAF
j_call: TRBJ2-7; v_call: TRBV7-7; clone_size: .; cdr3_aa: ASSPAGLGEQY
j_call: TRBJ2-3; v_call: TRBV9; clone_size: few; cdr3_aa: ASSVGGREGTDTQY
j_call: TRBJ2-1; v_call: TRBV5-1; clone_size: few; cdr3_aa: ASSSREGSYNEQF
j_call: TRBJ2-1; v_call: TRBV6-5; clone_size: few; cdr3_aa: ASSEGLAYNEQF
j_call: TRBJ1-3; v_call: TRBV30; clone_size: .; cdr3_aa: AWGPKASGNTIY
j_call: TRBJ2-7; v_call: TRBV5-1; clone_size: few; cdr3_aa: ASSLAGGHEQY
j_call: TRBJ2-1; v_call: TRBV2; clone_size: .; cdr3_aa: ASSEAPRRWNEQF
j_call: .; v_call: TRBV5-6; clone_size: once; cdr3_aa: ASSLWGDPYEQY
j_call: TRBJ2-3; v_call: TRBV5-6; clone_size: .; cdr3_aa: ASTTGTSGRSDTQY
j_call: TRBJ2-6; v_call: TRBV28; clone_size: few; cdr3_aa: ASSLGGTGANVLT
j_call: TRBJ2-7; v_call: TRBV23-1; clone_size: many; cdr3_aa: ASPLRSQGQGMNEQY
j_call: TRBJ2-7; v_call: TRBV2; clone_size: many; cdr3_aa: ASSLAGVYEQY
j_call: TRBJ2-7; v_call: TRBV4-1; clone_size: few; cdr3_aa: ASSPRQAYEQY
j_call: TRBJ2-3; v_call: TRBV4-1; clone_size: few; cdr3_aa: ASSHLGRQGQGSDTQY
j_call: TRBJ2-5; v_call: TRBV7-2; clone_size: few; cdr3_aa: ASSLGPLAGGQETQY
j_call: TRBJ2-4; v_call: TRBV18; clone_size: .; cdr3_aa: ASSPLRLAAEILAKNIQY
j_call: TRBJ2-4; v_call: TRBV7-9; clone_size: .; cdr3_aa: ASSPFRVGIQY
j_call: TRBJ2-1; v_call: TRBV12-5; clone_size: .; cdr3_aa: ASAPGQKRESYNEQF
j_call: TRBJ2-5; v_call: TRBV6-1; clone_size: few; cdr3_aa: ASSEGTGFWETQY
j_call: TRBJ1-1; v_call: TRBV6-5; clone_size: few; cdr3_aa: ASMLSGQKNTEAF
j_call: TRBJ1-6; v_call: TRBV7-2; clone_size: few; cdr3_aa: ASSLMQGPNSPLH
j_call: TRBJ1-1; v_call: TRBV7-9; clone_size: .; cdr3_aa: AGFQIGDIEAF
j_call: TRBJ2-1; v_call: TRBV18; clone_size: .; cdr3_aa: ASSPVFRRENGEQF
j_call: TRBJ2-1; v_call: TRBV5-1; clone_size: .; cdr3_aa: ASSLVAIGGPTYNEQF
j_call: .; v_call: TRBV7-2; clone_size: .; cdr3_aa: ASSVRTSPTYEQY
j_call: TRBJ1-2; v_call: TRBV14; clone_size: .; cdr3_aa: ASSQESGQGYGYT
j_call: TRBJ2-1; v_call: TRBV2; clone_size: few; cdr3_aa: ANPVGGAYNEQF
j_call: TRBJ1-2; v_call: TRBV7-2; clone_size: .; cdr3_aa: APSGTGDGDSYGYT
j_call: TRBJ1-1; v_call: TRBV19; clone_size: .; cdr3_aa: ASSILLRQGAGPEAF
j_call: TRBJ2-3; v_call: TRBV5-4; clone_size: .; cdr3_aa: ASSITSGGISTDTQY
j_call: TRBJ2-3; v_call: TRBV9; clone_size: few; cdr3_aa: ASSVDPGQGPDTQY
j_call: TRBJ2-1; v_call: TRBV19; clone_size: .; cdr3_aa: ASSIMTGSYNEQF
j_call: TRBJ2-7; v_call: TRBV2; clone_size: .; cdr3_aa: ASSGPTSGTYEQY
j_call: TRBJ1-3; v_call: TRBV7-9; clone_size: few; cdr3_aa: ASSWAPRQRGNTIY
j_call: TRBJ2-5; v_call: TRBV25-1; clone_size: .; cdr3_aa: ASSQQGQGQTQY
j_call: TRBJ2-5; v_call: TRBV5-6; clone_size: .; cdr3_aa: ASSLRETQY
j_call: TRBJ2-1; v_call: TRBV7-9; clone_size: .; cdr3_aa: ASSRSNNEQF
j_call: TRBJ2-5; v_call: TRBV27; clone_size: .; cdr3_aa: ASSPRQGETQY